This TCR beta chain was documented in a study of CD8+ T cells in alopecia areata. Overall study context: Scalp area affected, as a percentage, set the severity score of treated patients. Broader study findings: The study found that many expanded lesional clones persisted in scalp and blood during tofacitinib. Alopecia totalis/universalis scalp especially showed more expanded CD8+ clones than normal scalp.

To note about this clone: Its antigen remains unidentified. In the same sample, other DNA sequences code for this CDR3.

The treatment was: oral pan-JAK inhibitor, 5-10 mg twice daily. Collected material from alopecia areata patients comprised lesional scalp punch biopsies and peripheral blood. CDR3 size: 13 residues. Per germline, CDR1 GTSNPN and CDR2 SVGIG (reference sequence). Trimming left V 0 bases short and J 2 bases short, with 7 bases between. Extracted RNA was reverse transcribed, and the resulting cDNA served as sequencing template. The protocol was immunoSEQ multiplex PCR, while the TCRdb copy is restricted to in-frame clones and leaves out a portion. The data show around 21,000 clones, over 50% seen once. The source is a human donor with alopecia areata. The input for sequencing was skin, taken at week 4, from a patient treated with tofacitinib. V gene TRBV30 combines with J gene TRBJ1-2; D gene unclear. The CDR3 loop reads CAWSVQANYGYTF. In DNA form, the CDR3 reads TGTGCCTGGAGTGTACAAGCCAACTATGGCTACACCTTC.